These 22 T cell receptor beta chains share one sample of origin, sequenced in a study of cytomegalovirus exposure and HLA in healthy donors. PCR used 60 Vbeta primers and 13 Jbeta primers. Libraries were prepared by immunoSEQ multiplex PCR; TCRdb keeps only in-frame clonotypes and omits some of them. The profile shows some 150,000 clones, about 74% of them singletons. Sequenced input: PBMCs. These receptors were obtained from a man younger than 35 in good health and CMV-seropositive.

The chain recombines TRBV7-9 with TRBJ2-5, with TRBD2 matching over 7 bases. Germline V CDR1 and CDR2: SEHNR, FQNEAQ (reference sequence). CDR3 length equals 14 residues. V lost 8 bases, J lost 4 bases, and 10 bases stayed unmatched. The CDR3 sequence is CASEGRGTSETQYF. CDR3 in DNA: TGTGCCAGCGAGGGGCGGGGGACCTCAGAGACCCAGTACTTC.

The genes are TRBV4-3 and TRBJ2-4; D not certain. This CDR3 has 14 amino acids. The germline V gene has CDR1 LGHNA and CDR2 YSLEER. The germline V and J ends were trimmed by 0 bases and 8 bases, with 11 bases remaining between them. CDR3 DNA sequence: TGCGCCAGCAGCCAAGATAGGCTAGTGGACATTCAGTACTTC. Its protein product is CASSQDRLVDIQYF.

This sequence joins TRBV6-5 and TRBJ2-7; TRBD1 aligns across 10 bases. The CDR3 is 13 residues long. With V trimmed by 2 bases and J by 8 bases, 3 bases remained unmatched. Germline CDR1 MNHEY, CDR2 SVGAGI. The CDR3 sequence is CASSYRGQGQQYF. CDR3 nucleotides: TGTGCCAGCAGTTACCGGGGACAGGGGCAGCAGTACTTC.

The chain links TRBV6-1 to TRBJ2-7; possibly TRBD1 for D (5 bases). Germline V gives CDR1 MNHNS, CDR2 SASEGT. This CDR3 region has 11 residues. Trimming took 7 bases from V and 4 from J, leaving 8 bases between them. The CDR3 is CASTQGYEQYF. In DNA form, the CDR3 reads TGTGCCAGCACTCAGGGATACGAGCAGTACTTC.

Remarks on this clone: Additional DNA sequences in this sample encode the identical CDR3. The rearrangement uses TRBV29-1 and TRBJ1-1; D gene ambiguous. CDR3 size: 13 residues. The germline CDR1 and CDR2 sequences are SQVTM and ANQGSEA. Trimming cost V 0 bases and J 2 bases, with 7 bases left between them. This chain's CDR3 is CSVEDQVNTEAFF. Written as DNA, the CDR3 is TGCAGCGTTGAAGATCAGGTCAACACTGAAGCTTTCTTT. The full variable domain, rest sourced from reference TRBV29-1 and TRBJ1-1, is SAVISQKPSRDICQRGTSLTIQCQVDSQVTMMFWYRQQPGQSLTLIATANQGSEATYESGFVIDKFPISRPNLTFSTLTVSNMSPEDSSIYLCSVEDQVNTEAFFGQGTRLTVV.

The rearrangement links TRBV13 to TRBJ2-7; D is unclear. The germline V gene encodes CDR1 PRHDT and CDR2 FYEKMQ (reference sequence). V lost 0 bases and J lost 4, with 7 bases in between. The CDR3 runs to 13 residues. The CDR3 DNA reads TGTGCCAGCAGCTTAGGACTATCTTACGAGCAGTACTTC. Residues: CASSLGLSYEQYF.

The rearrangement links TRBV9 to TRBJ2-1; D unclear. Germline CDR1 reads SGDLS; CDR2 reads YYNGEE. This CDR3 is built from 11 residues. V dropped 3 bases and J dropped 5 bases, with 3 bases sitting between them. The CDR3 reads CASSADNEQFF. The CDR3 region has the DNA TGTGCCAGCAGCGCAGACAATGAGCAGTTCTTC.

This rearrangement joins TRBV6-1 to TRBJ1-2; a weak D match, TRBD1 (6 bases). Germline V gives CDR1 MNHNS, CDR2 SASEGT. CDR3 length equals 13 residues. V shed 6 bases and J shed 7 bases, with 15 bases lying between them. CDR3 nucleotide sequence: TGTGCCAGCAGACAGGACAGCCTTGCTGGCTACACCTTC. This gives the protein CASRQDSLAGYTF.

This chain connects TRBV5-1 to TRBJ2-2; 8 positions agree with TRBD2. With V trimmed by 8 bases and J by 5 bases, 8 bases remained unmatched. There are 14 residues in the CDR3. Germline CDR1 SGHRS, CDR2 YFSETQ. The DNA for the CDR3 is TGCGCCAGGCCCGCCGCGGGGGGAACCGGGGAGCTGTTTTTT. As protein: CARPAAGGTGELFF.

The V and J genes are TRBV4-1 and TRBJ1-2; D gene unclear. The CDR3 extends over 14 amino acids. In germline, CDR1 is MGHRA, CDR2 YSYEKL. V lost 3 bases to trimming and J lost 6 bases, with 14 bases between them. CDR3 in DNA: TGCGCCAGCAGCCAGGCAGGCCTGAAGGATGGCTACACCTTC. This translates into CASSQAGLKDGYTF.

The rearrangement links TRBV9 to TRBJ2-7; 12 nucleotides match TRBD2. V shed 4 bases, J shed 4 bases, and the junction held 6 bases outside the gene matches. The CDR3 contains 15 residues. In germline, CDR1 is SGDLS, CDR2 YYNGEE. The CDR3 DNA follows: TGTGCCAGCAGCCCCCGACTAGCGGGAGCTTACGAGCAGTACTTC. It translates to CASSPRLAGAYEQYF.

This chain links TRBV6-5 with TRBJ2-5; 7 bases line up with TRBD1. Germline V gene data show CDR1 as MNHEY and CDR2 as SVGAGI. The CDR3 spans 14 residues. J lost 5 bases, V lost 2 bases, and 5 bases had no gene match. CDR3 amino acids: CASSYEGAWETQYF. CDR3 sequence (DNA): TGTGCCAGCAGTTACGAGGGGGCGTGGGAGACCCAGTACTTC.

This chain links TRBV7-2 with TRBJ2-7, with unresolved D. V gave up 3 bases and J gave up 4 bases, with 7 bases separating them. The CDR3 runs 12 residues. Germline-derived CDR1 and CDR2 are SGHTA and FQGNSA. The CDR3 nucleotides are TGTGCCAGCAGCTTCGTTCTATACGAGCAGTACTTC. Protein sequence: CASSFVLYEQYF.

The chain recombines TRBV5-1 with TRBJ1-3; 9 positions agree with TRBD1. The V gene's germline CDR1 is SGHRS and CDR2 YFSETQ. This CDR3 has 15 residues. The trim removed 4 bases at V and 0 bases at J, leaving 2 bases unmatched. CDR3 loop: CASSLDRGSGNTIYF. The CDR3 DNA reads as TGCGCCAGCAGCCTGGACAGGGGCTCTGGAAACACCATATATTTT.

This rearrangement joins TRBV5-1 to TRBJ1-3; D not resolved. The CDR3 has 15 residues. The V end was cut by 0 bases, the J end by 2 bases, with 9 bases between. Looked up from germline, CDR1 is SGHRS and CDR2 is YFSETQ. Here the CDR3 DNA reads TGCGCCAGCAGCTTGGACAGCCGTGCTGGAAACACCATATATTTT. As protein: CASSLDSRAGNTIYF.

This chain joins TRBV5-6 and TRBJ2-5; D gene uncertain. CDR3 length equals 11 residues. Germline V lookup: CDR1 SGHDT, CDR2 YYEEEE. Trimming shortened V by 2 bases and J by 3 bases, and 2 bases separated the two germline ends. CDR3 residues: CASSFKETQYF. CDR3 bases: TGTGCCAGCAGCTTCAAAGAGACCCAGTACTTC. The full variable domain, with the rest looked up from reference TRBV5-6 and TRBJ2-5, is DAGVTQSPTHLIKTRGQQVTLRCSPKSGHDTVSWYQQALGQGPQFIFQYYEEEERQRGNFPDRFSGHQFPNYSSELNVNALLLGDSALYLCASSFKETQYFGPGTRLLVL.

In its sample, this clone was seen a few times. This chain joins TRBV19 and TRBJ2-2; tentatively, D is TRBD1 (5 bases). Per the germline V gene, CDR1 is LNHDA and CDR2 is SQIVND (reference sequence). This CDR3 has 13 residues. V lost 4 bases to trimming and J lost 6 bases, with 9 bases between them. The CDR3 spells CASSTSGPGELFF. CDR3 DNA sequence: TGTGCCAGTAGTACCTCAGGGCCCGGGGAGCTGTTTTTT.

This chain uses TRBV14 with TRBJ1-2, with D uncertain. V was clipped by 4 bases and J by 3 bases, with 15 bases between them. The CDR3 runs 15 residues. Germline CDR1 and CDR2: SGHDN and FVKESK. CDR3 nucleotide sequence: TGTGCCAGCAGCCGTGATGCGGGTAGGGACTATGGCTACACCTTC. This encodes CASSRDAGRDYGYTF.

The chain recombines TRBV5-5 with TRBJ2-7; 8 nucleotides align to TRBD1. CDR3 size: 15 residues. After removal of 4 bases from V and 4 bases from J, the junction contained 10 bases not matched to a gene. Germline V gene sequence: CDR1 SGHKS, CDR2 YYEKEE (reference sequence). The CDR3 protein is CASSPGAGGIYEQYF. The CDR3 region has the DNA TGTGCCAGCAGCCCCGGAGCAGGGGGCATTTACGAGCAGTACTTC. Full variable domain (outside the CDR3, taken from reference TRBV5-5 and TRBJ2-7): DAGVTQSPTHLIKTRGQQVTLRCSPISGHKSVSWYQQVLGQGPQFIFQYYEKEERGRGNFPDRFSARQFPNYSSELNVNALLLGDSALYLCASSPGAGGIYEQYFGPGTRLTVT.

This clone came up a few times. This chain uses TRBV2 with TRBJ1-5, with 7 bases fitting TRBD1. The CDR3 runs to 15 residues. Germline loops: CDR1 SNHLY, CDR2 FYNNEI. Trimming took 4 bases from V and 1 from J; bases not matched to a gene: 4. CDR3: CASSVQGMSNQPQHF. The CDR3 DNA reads TGTGCCAGCAGTGTACAGGGGATGAGCAATCAGCCCCAGCATTTT.

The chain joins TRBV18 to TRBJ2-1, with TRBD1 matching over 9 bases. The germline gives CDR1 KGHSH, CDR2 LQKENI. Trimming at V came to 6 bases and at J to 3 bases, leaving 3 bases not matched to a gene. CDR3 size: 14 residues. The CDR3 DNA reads TGTGCCAGCTCCCCGGGACAGGGCTACAATGAGCAGTTCTTC. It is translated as CASSPGQGYNEQFF. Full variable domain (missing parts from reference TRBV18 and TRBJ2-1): NAGVMQNPRHLVRRRGQEARLRCSPMKGHSHVYWYRQLPEEGLKFMVYLQKENIIDESGMPKERFSAEFPKEGPSILRIQQVVRGDSAAYFCASSPGQGYNEQFFGPGTRLTVL.

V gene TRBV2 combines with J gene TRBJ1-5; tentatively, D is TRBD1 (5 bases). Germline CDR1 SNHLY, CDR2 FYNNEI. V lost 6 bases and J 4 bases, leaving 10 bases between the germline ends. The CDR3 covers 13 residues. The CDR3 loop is CASSAYRNQPQHF. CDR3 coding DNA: TGTGCCAGCAGCGCCTACAGGAATCAGCCCCAGCATTTT.